The rows below give T cell receptor beta chains drawn from one sample of a study of spatial heterogeneity in lung cancer. TCRdb passed the 5' RACE reads through MiXCR, listing each CDR3 protein once. The repertoire holds about 19,000 distinct CDR3 sequences, less than 12% seen once, with approximately 34% in the top ten. Material: PBMCs, obtained at follow-up. The origin of the receptors is a female donor with early-stage non-small cell lung cancer. The CDR3 runs from the conserved cysteine through the conserved F or W. Fields, in order: clone size, D gene, V gene, J gene, CDR3 protein, CDR3 DNA. The D gene is left open where the match is weak. Clone size, where shown, is once, few, many, or a class for clones that have expanded.

many,.,TRBV7-2,TRBJ1-5,CASTPVLNSNQPQHF,TGTGCCAGCACTCCGGTACTAAATAGCAATCAGCCCCAGCATTTT
many,.,TRBV6-2/TRBV6-3,TRBJ2-5,CASTSWKTQYF,TGTGCCAGCACCTCGTGGAAGACCCAGTACTTC
.,.,TRBV20-1,TRBJ2-2,CRGAGTGELFF,TGCAGGGGGGCCGGCACCGGGGAGCTGTTTTTT
.,.,TRBV12-3/TRBV12-4,TRBJ2-5,CASSLIPLQETQYF,TGTGCCAGCAGTTTGATCCCGCTACAAGAGACCCAGTACTTC
medium-sized,.,TRBV5-1,TRBJ2-3,CASSTADTQYF,TGCGCCAGCAGTACGGCAGATACGCAGTATTTT
few,.,TRBV6-6,TRBJ2-6,CATRTDVSGANVLTF,TGTGCCACCCGGACAGACGTCTCTGGGGCCAACGTCCTGACTTTC
many,.,TRBV13,TRBJ2-5,CAAPRGRETQYF,TGTGCCGCCCCTCGGGGGCGCGAGACCCAGTACTTC
.,TRBD1,TRBV28,TRBJ2-1,CASRSTGDEQFF,TGTGCCAGCAGATCCACAGGGGATGAGCAGTTCTTC
many,.,TRBV18,TRBJ2-1,CASSSSESSYNEQFF,TGTGCCAGCTCATCCTCCGAGAGCTCCTACAATGAGCAGTTCTTC
.,.,TRBV4-2,TRBJ2-1,CASSQDLSERFF,TGTGCCAGCAGCCAAGATTTGTCTGAGAGGTTCTTC
many,TRBD1,TRBV29-1,TRBJ2-3,CSVDTGGTDTQYF,TGCAGCGTCGATACAGGGGGGACAGATACGCAGTATTTT
many,.,TRBV19,TRBJ2-7,CASRLTGIGYEQYF,TGTGCCAGTAGGCTCACAGGGATTGGCTACGAGCAGTACTTC
many,TRBD2,TRBV6-6,TRBJ2-3,CASSLLAGDTDTQYF,TGTGCCAGCAGCCTACTAGCGGGGGACACAGATACGCAGTATTTT
many,.,TRBV4-3,TRBJ2-4,CASSQDGGSIQYF,TGCGCCAGCAGCCAAGATGGGGGGAGCATTCAGTACTTC
once,.,TRBV28,TRBJ2-3,CASSREGASTQYF,TGTGCCAGCAGTAGGGAAGGGGCTAGTACGCAGTATTTT
many,.,TRBV4-1,TRBJ2-1,CASSQEDFDREEFF,TGCGCCAGCAGCCAAGAGGATTTCGACAGGGAGGAGTTCTTC
many,.,TRBV12-3/TRBV12-4,TRBJ1-6,CASRGQGDSPLHF,TGTGCCAGCAGAGGGCAGGGAGATTCACCCCTCCACTTT
.,.,TRBV20-1,TRBJ2-1,CSALGLDKAEQFF,TGCAGTGCCCTGGGACTCGACAAGGCGGAGCAGTTCTTC
many,.,TRBV28,TRBJ1-1,CASSLLGSMNTEAFF,TGTGCCAGCAGTTTACTCGGGAGCATGAACACTGAAGCTTTCTTT
many,TRBD2,TRBV18,TRBJ2-7,CASSPLLAEVYEQYF,TGTGCCAGCTCACCTCTCCTAGCGGAGGTCTACGAGCAGTACTTC
few,.,TRBV7-7,TRBJ2-5,CASSPVGGGETQYF,TGTGCTAGCAGCCCCGTTGGAGGGGGGGAGACCCAGTACTTC
many,.,TRBV20-1,TRBJ2-1,CSARDRVTGYAYNEQFF,TGCAGTGCTAGAGATCGGGTTACAGGGTACGCCTACAATGAGCAGTTCTTC
many,.,TRBV18,TRBJ2-5,CASSPRTQETQYF,TGTGCCAGCTCACCAAGGACTCAAGAGACCCAGTACTTC
many,.,TRBV5-5,TRBJ2-6,CASSSQVSGANVLTF,TGTGCCAGCAGCTCACAAGTCTCTGGGGCCAACGTCCTGACTTTC
many,TRBD2,TRBV18,TRBJ2-1,CASSPLAGGSSYNEQFF,TGTGCCAGCTCACCACTAGCGGGGGGAAGCTCCTACAATGAGCAGTTCTTC
.,.,TRBV5-1,TRBJ1-5,CASSLLGGYQPQHF,TGCGCCAGCAGCTTGTTGGGGGGCTATCAGCCCCAGCATTTT
many,TRBD1,TRBV19,TRBJ1-4,CASSRQGAGEKLFF,TGTGCCAGTAGCCGACAGGGGGCAGGGGAAAAACTGTTTTTT
many,.,TRBV11-2,TRBJ2-7,CASSLEVAGEQYF,TGTGCCAGCAGCTTAGAGGTAGCTGGGGAGCAGTACTTC
many,.,TRBV11-3,TRBJ2-1,CASSLGGVTYNEQFF,TGTGCCAGCAGCTTAGGCGGGGTCACCTACAATGAGCAGTTCTTC
few,.,TRBV11-2,TRBJ2-1,CASGYYNEQFF,TGTGCCAGCGGCTATTACAATGAGCAGTTCTTC
.,TRBD2,TRBV5-4,TRBJ2-5,CASSSTSGRQETQYF,TGTGCCAGCAGTTCGACTAGCGGGAGGCAAGAGACCCAGTACTTC
many,TRBD1,TRBV7-9,TRBJ2-7,CASSLGQGDYEQYF,TGTGCCAGCAGCTTGGGACAGGGTGACTACGAGCAGTACTTC
many,.,TRBV7-3,TRBJ1-1,CASSLGTGTEAFF,TGTGCCAGCAGCTTAGGAACCGGGACTGAAGCTTTCTTT
medium-sized,TRBD1,TRBV7-2,TRBJ2-7,CASSLETGGYEQYF,TGTGCCAGCAGCTTAGAGACAGGGGGATACGAGCAGTACTTC
.,.,TRBV18,TRBJ1-1,CASSPMESVTF,TGTGCCAGCTCACCAATGGAATCCGTAACATTT
.,.,TRBV20-1,TRBJ2-7,CSARDLYGGRTYEQYF,TGCAGTGCTAGAGATCTGTACGGGGGGCGAACCTACGAGCAGTACTTC
many,.,TRBV6-5,TRBJ2-1,CASSYSNARNNEQFF,TGTGCCAGCAGTTACTCGAATGCCAGGAACAATGAGCAGTTCTTC
many,TRBD2,TRBV29-1,TRBJ2-6,CSVLAGAGANVLTF,TGCAGCGTTTTGGCGGGAGCTGGGGCCAACGTCCTGACTTTC
many,.,TRBV13,TRBJ1-6,CASSSAGSGRNSPLHF,TGTGCCAGCAGCTCGGCCGGGAGCGGAAGGAATTCACCCCTCCACTTT
many,.,TRBV7-8,TRBJ1-1,CASSPQLGAEAFF,TGTGCCAGCAGCCCTCAACTTGGTGCTGAAGCTTTCTTT
few,TRBD1,TRBV5-4,TRBJ1-5,CASSPGTGERQPQHF,TGTGCCAGCAGCCCGGGGACAGGGGAAAGGCAGCCCCAGCATTTT
many,.,TRBV11-2,TRBJ2-3,CVSSLEMGPEYF,TGTGTCAGCAGCTTAGAAATGGGCCCGGAGTATTTT
many,.,TRBV10-3,TRBJ1-2,CAISEPDGFYGYTF,TGTGCCATCAGTGAGCCGGACGGATTCTATGGCTACACCTTC
many,TRBD2,TRBV10-3,TRBJ2-1,CAISERPGTSGYNEQFF,TGTGCCATCAGTGAGCGACCCGGGACTAGCGGTTACAATGAGCAGTTCTTC
.,.,TRBV12-3/TRBV12-4,TRBJ1-1,CASSLQGGDTEAFF,TGTGCCAGCAGTTTACAGGGAGGGGACACTGAAGCTTTCTTT
many,.,TRBV29-1,TRBJ2-3,CSVWVSTDTQYF,TGCAGCGTCTGGGTTAGCACAGATACGCAGTATTTT
many,.,TRBV18,TRBJ2-7,CASSQDVGEQYF,TGTGCCAGCTCACAGGACGTTGGGGAGCAGTACTTC
.,.,TRBV12-3/TRBV12-4,TRBJ2-5,CASSSTSSLGTQYF,TGTGCCAGCAGCTCTACGTCCTCGCTCGGGACCCAGTACTTC
many,.,TRBV7-2,TRBJ2-1,CASSLRLFGVGSYNEQFF,TGTGCCAGCAGTCTCAGGTTGTTCGGGGTTGGCTCCTACAATGAGCAGTTCTTC
many,TRBD2,TRBV4-1,TRBJ2-5,CASSQDPPGGPGETQYF,TGCGCCAGCAGCCAAGATCCCCCGGGAGGGCCAGGAGAGACCCAGTACTTC
.,TRBD2,TRBV12-3/TRBV12-4,TRBJ2-1,CASSEAGAGNEQFF,TGTGCCAGCAGCGAAGCGGGGGCCGGAAATGAGCAGTTCTTC
many,.,TRBV7-2,TRBJ2-5,CASSPLIETQYF,TGTGCCAGCAGCCCGCTAATAGAGACCCAGTACTTC
few,TRBD1,TRBV20-1,TRBJ1-3,CSANTGGAGNTIYF,TGCAGTGCTAATACAGGGGGGGCTGGAAACACCATATATTTT
many,TRBD1,TRBV6-5,TRBJ2-7,CASSYEAGGSLFREQYF,TGTGCCAGCAGTTACGAGGCAGGGGGAAGCCTCTTTAGGGAGCAGTACTTC
many,.,TRBV4-1,TRBJ1-2,CASSQEGRGSGYTF,TGCGCCAGCAGCCAAGAAGGCAGGGGCAGTGGCTACACCTTC
many,.,TRBV28,TRBJ2-6,CASKGGTLSGANVLTF,TGTGCCAGCAAGGGCGGGACACTCTCTGGGGCCAACGTCCTGACTTTC
few,.,TRBV11-2,TRBJ2-7,CASREGLRGGYEQYF,TGTGCCAGCAGAGAGGGGTTAAGGGGGGGCTACGAGCAGTACTTC
many,.,TRBV12-3/TRBV12-4,TRBJ2-6,CASSYGGSGANVLTF,TGTGCCAGCAGTTACGGGGGCTCTGGGGCCAACGTCCTGACTTTC
many,.,TRBV7-6,TRBJ1-1,CASSLAPGRTNTEAFF,TGTGCCAGCAGCTTAGCGCCGGGACGGACGAACACTGAAGCTTTCTTT
many,TRBD1,TRBV5-1,TRBJ2-1,CASSFTTGAQHNEQFF,TGCGCCAGCAGCTTCACGACAGGGGCCCAACACAATGAGCAGTTCTTC